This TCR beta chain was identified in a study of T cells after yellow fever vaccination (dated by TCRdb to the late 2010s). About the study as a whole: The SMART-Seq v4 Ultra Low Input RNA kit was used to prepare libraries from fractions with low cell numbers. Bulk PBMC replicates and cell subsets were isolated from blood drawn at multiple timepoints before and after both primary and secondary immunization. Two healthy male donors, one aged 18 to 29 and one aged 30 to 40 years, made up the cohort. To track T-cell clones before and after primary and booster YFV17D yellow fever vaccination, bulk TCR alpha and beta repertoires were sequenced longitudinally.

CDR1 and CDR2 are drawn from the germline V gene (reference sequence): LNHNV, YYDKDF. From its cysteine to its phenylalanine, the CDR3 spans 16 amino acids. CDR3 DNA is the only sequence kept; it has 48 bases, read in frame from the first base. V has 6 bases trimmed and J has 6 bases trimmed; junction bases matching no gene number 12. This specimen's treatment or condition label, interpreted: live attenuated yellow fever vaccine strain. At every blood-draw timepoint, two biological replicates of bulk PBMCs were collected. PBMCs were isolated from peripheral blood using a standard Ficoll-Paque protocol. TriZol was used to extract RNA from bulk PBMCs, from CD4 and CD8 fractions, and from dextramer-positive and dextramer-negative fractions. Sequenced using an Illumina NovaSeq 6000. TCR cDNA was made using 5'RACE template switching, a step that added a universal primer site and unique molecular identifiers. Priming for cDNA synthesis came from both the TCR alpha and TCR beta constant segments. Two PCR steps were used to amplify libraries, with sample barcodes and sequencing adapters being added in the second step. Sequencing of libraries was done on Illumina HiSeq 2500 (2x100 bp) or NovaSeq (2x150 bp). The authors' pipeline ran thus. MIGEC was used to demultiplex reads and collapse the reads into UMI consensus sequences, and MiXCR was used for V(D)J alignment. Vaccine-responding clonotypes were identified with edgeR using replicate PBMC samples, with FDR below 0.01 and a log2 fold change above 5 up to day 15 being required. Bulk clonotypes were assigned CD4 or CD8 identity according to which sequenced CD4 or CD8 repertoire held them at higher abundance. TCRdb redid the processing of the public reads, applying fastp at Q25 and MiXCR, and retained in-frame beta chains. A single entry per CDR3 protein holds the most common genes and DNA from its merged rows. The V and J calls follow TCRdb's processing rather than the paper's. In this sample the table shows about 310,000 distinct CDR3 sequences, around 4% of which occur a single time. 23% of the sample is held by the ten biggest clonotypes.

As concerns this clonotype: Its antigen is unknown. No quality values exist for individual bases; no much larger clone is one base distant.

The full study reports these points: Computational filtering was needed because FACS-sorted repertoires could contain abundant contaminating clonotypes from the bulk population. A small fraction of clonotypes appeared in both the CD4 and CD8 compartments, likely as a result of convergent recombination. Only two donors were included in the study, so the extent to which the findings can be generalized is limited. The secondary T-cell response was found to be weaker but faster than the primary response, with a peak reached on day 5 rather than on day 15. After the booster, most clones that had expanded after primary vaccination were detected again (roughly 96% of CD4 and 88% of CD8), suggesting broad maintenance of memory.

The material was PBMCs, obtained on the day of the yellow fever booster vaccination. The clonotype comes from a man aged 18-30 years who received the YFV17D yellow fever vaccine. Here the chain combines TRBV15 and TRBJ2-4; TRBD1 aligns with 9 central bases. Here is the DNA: TGTGCCACCAGGTTTGACCGGGACAGGGATGCAAACATTCAGTACTTC. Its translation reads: CATRFDRDRDANIQYF.